Below, 9 T cell receptor beta chains from the same sample are listed, as sequenced in a study of cytomegalovirus exposure and HLA in healthy donors. A multiplex PCR was run with 60 Vbeta primers and 13 Jbeta primers. Sequenced by immunoSEQ multiplex PCR; TCRdb stores in-frame clones only, minus some. The profile covers around 150,000 clones, with approximately 8.9% appearing a single time and roughly 7% taken by the ten largest. Sequencing input: PBMCs. The receptors originated from a woman aged 40-49 years in good health and CMV-seropositive.

Ten or more counts support this clone. The genes are TRBV2 and TRBJ1-4; 8 bases fit TRBD1. V was clipped by 10 bases and J by 8 bases; unmatched bases: 12. Germline V gene lookup returns CDR1 SNHLY and CDR2 FYNNEI. The CDR3 extends over 14 amino acids. In DNA form, the CDR3 reads TGTGCCACCGAGGACAGGGAGGCAGCGGAAAAACTGTTTTTT. It codes for CATEDREAAEKLFF.

Only a few counts were recorded for this clone. The chain carries TRBV2 and TRBJ2-2; no firm D call. V was shortened by 0 bases and J by 7 bases, with 12 bases between the two germline ends. CDR3 size: 15 residues. From germline, CDR1 is SNHLY and CDR2 FYNNEI. The CDR3 sequence is CASSEAGRSGGELFF. The CDR3 nucleotides read TGTGCCAGCAGTGAAGCGGGCAGGTCCGGCGGGGAGCTGTTTTTT.

The chain is built from TRBV5-6 and TRBJ2-5, with D tentatively TRBD2 (5 bases). The CDR3 loop spans 14 amino acids. CDR1 and CDR2 from the germline V gene are SGHDT and YYEEEE. Deletions cut 0 bases from V and 1 base from J, with 7 bases between. The CDR3 bases are TGTGCCAGCAGCTTGGCGGGAACCCAAGAGACCCAGTACTTC. This sequence encodes CASSLAGTQETQYF.

CDR3 region: CASSLDGISYEQYF. The CDR3 DNA sequence: TGTGCCAGCAGCTTGGACGGGATCTCCTACGAGCAGTACTTC. The V gene is TRBV6-1, the J gene TRBJ2-7, with D perhaps TRBD2 (5 bases). Trimming removed 6 bases from V and 0 bases from J, with 12 bases in between. The CDR3 consists of 14 residues. Per the germline V gene, CDR1 is MNHNS and CDR2 is SASEGT.

The chain couples TRBV29-1 to TRBJ2-3; D possibly corresponds to TRBD1 (6 bases). This CDR3 is 12 amino acids long. Trimming took 6 bases from V and 4 from J, leaving 11 bases between them. The germline V gene encodes CDR1 SQVTM and CDR2 ANQGSEA. CDR3 coding DNA: TGCAGCGTAGTTACAGGGTCAGATACGCAGTATTTT. Its protein product is CSVVTGSDTQYF.

CDR3: CASSFAIDNEQYF. As DNA, the CDR3 is TGCGCCAGCAGCTTCGCCATTGACAACGAGCAGTACTTC. The chain uses TRBV5-1 and TRBJ2-7; D is undetermined. The germline gives CDR1 SGHRS, CDR2 YFSETQ. Trimming pared 2 bases from V and 5 bases from J, leaving 11 bases between. This CDR3 is 13 amino acids long.

This clone was detected only a few times. V and J are TRBV29-1 and TRBJ2-1; TRBD1 aligns across 11 bases. The V segment lost 0 bases and the J segment 3 bases; nucleotides outside the gene matches: 7. The CDR3 has 17 residues. From germline, CDR1 is SQVTM and CDR2 ANQGSEA. The CDR3 protein is CSVEDLGGTGGYNEQFF. The CDR3 DNA follows: TGCAGCGTTGAAGATTTGGGAGGGACAGGGGGCTACAATGAGCAGTTCTTC.

The sample holds a few counts of this clone. The rearrangement joins TRBV2 to TRBJ2-3; TRBD1 might be the D (6 bases). V was pared by 11 bases and J by 5 bases, with 17 bases between. The CDR3 has 13 amino acids. CDR1 and CDR2 from the germline V gene are SNHLY and FYNNEI. CDR3 nucleotides: TGTGCCTCCCAAGGGGGTTTGGGAGATACGCAGTATTTT. This codes for CASQGGLGDTQYF.

This clone was seen a handful of times. The chain employs TRBV5-4 and TRBJ2-1; D perhaps matches TRBD2 (6 bases). CDR3 length equals 13 residues. From germline, CDR1 is SGHNT and CDR2 YYREEE (reference sequence). The germline V and J ends were trimmed by 0 bases and 8 bases, with 9 bases remaining between them. The CDR3 is CASSLGREDEQFF. The DNA of the CDR3 is TGTGCCAGCAGCTTGGGAAGGGAGGATGAGCAGTTCTTC.